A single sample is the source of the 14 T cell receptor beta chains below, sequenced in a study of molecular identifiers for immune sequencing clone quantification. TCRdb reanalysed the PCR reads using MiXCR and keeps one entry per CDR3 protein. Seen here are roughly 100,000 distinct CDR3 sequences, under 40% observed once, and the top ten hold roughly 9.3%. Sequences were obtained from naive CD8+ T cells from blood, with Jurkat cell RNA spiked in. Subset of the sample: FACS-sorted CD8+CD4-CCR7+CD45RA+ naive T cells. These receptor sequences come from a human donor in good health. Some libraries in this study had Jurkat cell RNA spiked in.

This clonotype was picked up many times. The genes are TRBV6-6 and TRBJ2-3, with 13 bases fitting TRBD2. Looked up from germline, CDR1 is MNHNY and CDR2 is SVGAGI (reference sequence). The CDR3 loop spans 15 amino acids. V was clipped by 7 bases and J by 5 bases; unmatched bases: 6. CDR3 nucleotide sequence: TGTGCCAGCAATGGACTAGCGGGAGTGTTAGATACGCAGTATTTT. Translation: CASNGLAGVLDTQYF.

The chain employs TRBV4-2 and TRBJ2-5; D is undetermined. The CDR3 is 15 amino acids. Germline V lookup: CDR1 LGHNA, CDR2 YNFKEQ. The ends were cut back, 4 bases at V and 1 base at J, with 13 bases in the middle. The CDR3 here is CASSPQQATQETQYF. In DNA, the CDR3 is TGTGCCAGCAGCCCGCAGCAGGCTACCCAAGAGACCCAGTACTTC.

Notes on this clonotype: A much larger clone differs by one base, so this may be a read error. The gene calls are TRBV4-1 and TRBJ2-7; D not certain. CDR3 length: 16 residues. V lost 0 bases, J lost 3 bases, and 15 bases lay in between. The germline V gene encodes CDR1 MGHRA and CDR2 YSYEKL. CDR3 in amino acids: CASSQERTRSFYEQYF. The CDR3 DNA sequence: TGCGCCAGCAGCCAAGAACGGACCCGGTCCTTCTACGAGCAGTACTTC.

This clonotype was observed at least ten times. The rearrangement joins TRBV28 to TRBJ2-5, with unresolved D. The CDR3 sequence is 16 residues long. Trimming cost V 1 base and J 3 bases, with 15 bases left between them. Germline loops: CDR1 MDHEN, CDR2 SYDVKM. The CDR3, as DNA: TGTGCCAGCAGTTTATTGGCGGCGAACCGCGAAGAGACCCAGTACTTC. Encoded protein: CASSLLAANREETQYF.

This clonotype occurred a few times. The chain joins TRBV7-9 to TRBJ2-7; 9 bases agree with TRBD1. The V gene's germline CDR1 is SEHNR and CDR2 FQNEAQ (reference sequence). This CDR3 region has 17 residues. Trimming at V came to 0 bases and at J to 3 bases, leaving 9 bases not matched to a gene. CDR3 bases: TGTGCCAGCAGCTTAGCGCTGGTGACAGGGGGGTACTACGAGCAGTACTTC. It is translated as CASSLALVTGGYYEQYF.

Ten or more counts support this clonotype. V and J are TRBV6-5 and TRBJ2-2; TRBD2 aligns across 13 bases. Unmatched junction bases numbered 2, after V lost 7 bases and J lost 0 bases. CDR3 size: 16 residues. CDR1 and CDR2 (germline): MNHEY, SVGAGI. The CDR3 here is CASKGLAGPNTGELFF. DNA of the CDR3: TGTGCCAGCAAGGGACTAGCGGGACCGAACACCGGGGAGCTGTTTTTT.

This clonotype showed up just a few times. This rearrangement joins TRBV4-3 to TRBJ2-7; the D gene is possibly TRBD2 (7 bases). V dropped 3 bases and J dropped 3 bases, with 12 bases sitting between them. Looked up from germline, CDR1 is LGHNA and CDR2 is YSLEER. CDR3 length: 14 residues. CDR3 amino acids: CASSQGGRDYEQYF. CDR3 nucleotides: TGCGCCAGCAGCCAGGGGGGGCGGGACTACGAGCAGTACTTC.

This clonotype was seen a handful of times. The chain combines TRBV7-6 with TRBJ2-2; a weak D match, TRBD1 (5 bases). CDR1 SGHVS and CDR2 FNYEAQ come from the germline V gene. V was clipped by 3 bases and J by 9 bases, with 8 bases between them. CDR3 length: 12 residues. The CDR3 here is CASSLVGRELFF. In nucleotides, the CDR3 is TGTGCCAGCAGCTTGGTGGGGCGGGAGCTGTTTTTT.

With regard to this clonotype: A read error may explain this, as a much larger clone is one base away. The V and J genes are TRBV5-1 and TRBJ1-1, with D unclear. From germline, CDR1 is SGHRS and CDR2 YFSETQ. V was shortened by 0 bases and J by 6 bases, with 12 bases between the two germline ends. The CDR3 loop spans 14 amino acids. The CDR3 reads CASSLGELGSEAFF. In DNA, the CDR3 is TGCGCCAGCAGCTTGGGAGAACTTGGCTCTGAAGCTTTCTTT. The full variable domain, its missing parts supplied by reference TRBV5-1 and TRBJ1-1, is KAGVTQTPRYLIKTRGQQVTLSCSPISGHRSVSWYQQTPGQGLQFLFEYFSETQRNKGNFPGRFSGRQFSNSRSEMNVSTLELGDSALYLCASSLGELGSEAFFGQGTRLTVV.

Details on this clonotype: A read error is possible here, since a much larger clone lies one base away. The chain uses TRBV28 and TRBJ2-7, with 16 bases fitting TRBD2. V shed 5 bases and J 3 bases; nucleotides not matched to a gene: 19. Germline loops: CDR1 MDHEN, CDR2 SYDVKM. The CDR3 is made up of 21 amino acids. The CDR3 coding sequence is TGTGCCAGCAGTGGTTTGTTCTACATTGTGGGGACTAGCGGGAGGGACTACGAGCAGTACTTC. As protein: CASSGLFYIVGTSGRDYEQYF.

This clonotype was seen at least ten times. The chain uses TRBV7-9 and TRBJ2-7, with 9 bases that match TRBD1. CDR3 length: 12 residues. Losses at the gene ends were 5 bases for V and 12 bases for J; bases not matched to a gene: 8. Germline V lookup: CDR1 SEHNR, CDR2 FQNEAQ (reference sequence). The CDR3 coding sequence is TGTGCCAGCAGCCCTGGATCGGGACAGGGGTACTTC. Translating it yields CASSPGSGQGYF.

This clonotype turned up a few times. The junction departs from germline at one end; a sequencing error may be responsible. As DNA, the CDR3 is TGCGGTGTCCGACCCGACAGTGAAGCTTTCTTT. This sequence encodes CGVRPDSEAFF. The chain joins TRBV7-9 to TRBJ1-1, with D perhaps matching TRBD1 (5 bases). The CDR3 loop spans 11 amino acids. From germline, CDR1 is SEHNR and CDR2 FQNEAQ (reference sequence).

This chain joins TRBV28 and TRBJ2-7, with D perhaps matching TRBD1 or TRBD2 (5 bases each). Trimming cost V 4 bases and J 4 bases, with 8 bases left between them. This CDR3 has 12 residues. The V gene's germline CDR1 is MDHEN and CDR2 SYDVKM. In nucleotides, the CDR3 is TGTGCCAGCAGTTGGGACGGGTACGAGCAGTACTTC. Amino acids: CASSWDGYEQYF.

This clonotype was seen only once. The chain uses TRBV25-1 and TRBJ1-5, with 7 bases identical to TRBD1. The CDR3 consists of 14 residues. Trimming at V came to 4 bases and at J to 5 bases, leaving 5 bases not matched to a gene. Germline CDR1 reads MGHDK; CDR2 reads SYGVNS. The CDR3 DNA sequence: TGTGCCAGCAGTGTGACAGGGAAAGATCAGCCCCAGCATTTT. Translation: CASSVTGKDQPQHF.